Following are 10 T cell receptor beta chains from one sample sequenced in a study of T cells in localized non-small cell lung cancer. TCRdb's copy holds only in-frame clones and misses some; the assay was immunoSEQ multiplex PCR. The repertoire includes more than 2,000 clones, less than 40% of them detected once, and about an eighth sits in the top ten. Specimen: normal lung tissue next to the tumor, collected before any cancer treatment. The receptors stem from a female donor aged 60 or older with stage I squamous cell lung carcinoma.

The V call is TRBV19, the J call TRBJ2-1, with TRBD2 matching over 11 bases. CDR3 length equals 16 residues. Germline loops: CDR1 LNHDA, CDR2 SQIVND (reference sequence). V was pared by 3 bases and J by 7 bases, with 8 bases of the junction left unmatched. The DNA for the CDR3 is TGTGCCAGTAGTATTAAGGGACTAGCGGTAAGGAATGAGCAGTTCTTC. It yields the protein CASSIKGLAVRNEQFF.

The rearrangement joins TRBV29-1 to TRBJ1-4; no definite D call. CDR1 is SQVTM, CDR2 ANQGSEA, per germline. The V end was cut by 4 bases, the J end by 4 bases, with 7 bases between. There are 12 residues in the CDR3. The CDR3 DNA is TGCAGCGTTGGGCCAAATAATGAAAAACTGTTTTTT. This sequence encodes CSVGPNNEKLFF.

This clone is medium-sized in the sample. The genes are TRBV12-5 and TRBJ1-2; 7 bases are shared with TRBD1. Trimming removed 7 bases from V and 8 bases from J; junction bases left unmatched: 10. This CDR3 contains 13 residues. Germline lookup yields CDR1 LGHNT and CDR2 FRNRAP. The DNA for the CDR3 is TGTGCTAGTGCCGTCACAGGGGCATGGGGCTACACCTTC. It translates to CASAVTGAWGYTF. The full variable domain, with the rest looked up from reference TRBV12-5 and TRBJ1-2, is DARVTQTPRHKVTEMGQEVTMRCQPILGHNTVFWYRQTMMQGLELLAYFRNRAPLDDSGMPKDRFSAEMPDATLATLKIQPSEPRDSAVYFCASAVTGAWGYTFGSGTRLTVV.

V is TRBV9 and J is TRBJ2-1, with D possibly being TRBD2 (5 bases). CDR1 and CDR2 from the germline V gene are SGDLS and YYNGEE. The V gene lost 0 bases and the J gene lost 2 bases, with 15 bases spanning the gap. The CDR3 extends over 17 amino acids. The CDR3 DNA reads as TGTGCCAGCAGCGTAGCACCCCGGGCGGGCGCCTACAATGAGCAGTTCTTC. The encoded protein is CASSVAPRAGAYNEQFF.

The chain links TRBV25-1 to TRBJ2-3; TRBD1 might be the D (6 bases). Germline-derived CDR1 and CDR2 are MGHDK and SYGVNS. The V and J ends lost 4 bases and 1 base respectively, with 9 bases between them. The CDR3 covers 14 residues. The CDR3 sequence is CASSADSRTDTQYF. Written as DNA, the CDR3 is TGTGCCAGCAGTGCGGACAGCCGCACAGATACGCAGTATTTT.

The chain combines TRBV29-1 with TRBJ1-2; D gene ambiguous. The CDR3 has 12 residues. CDR1 SQVTM and CDR2 ANQGSEA come from the germline V gene. V was clipped by 3 bases and J by 8 bases, with 13 bases between them. The CDR3 sequence: CSVDEYRAGYTF. The CDR3 region has the DNA TGCAGCGTTGACGAGTACCGGGCGGGCTACACCTTC.

This clone showed up just a few times. The chain couples TRBV6-8 to TRBJ1-2, with a tentative D call TRBD1 (6 bases). The germline V gene encodes CDR1 MNHGY and CDR2 SAAAGT. The CDR3 sequence is 13 residues long. V lost 2 bases, J lost 7 bases, and 11 bases lay in between. This chain's CDR3 is CASSYQGTPGYTF. In DNA form, the CDR3 reads TGTGCCAGCAGTTACCAGGGGACTCCTGGCTACACCTTC.

This clone was seen more than once but under ten times. The chain combines TRBV18 with TRBJ2-5; 7 nucleotides line up with TRBD1. The CDR3 is 14 amino acids. From germline, CDR1 is KGHSH and CDR2 LQKENI. Trimming took 2 bases from V and 4 from J; bases not matched to a gene: 4. The CDR3 spells CASSPETGRETQYF. The CDR3 DNA is TGTGCCAGCTCACCAGAGACAGGGCGAGAGACCCAGTACTTC. The variable domain in full, with the rest retrieved from reference TRBV18 and TRBJ2-5, is NAGVMQNPRHLVRRRGQEARLRCSPMKGHSHVYWYRQLPEEGLKFMVYLQKENIIDESGMPKERFSAEFPKEGPSILRIQQVVRGDSAAYFCASSPETGRETQYFGPGTRLLVL.

In its sample, this clone was seen a few times. The chain carries TRBV18 and TRBJ2-7; 10 bases align to TRBD2. Trimming cost V 6 bases and J 6 bases; bases outside gene matches: 8. CDR1 and CDR2 from the germline V gene are KGHSH and LQKENI. The CDR3 is made up of 14 amino acids. The CDR3 coding sequence is TGTGCCAGCTCCCCTGGACTAGCGGACGGCGAGCAGTACTTC. Its protein product is CASSPGLADGEQYF.

This clone is labeled medium-sized (0.01 to 0.1%). The chain recombines TRBV11-3 with TRBJ2-7; D is perhaps TRBD2 (6 bases). Germline CDR1 is SGHNT and CDR2 is YENEEA. V was pared by 5 bases and J by 1 base, with 12 bases between. CDR3 length: 14 amino acids. The CDR3 loop is CASSHRDSSYEQYF. DNA for the CDR3: TGTGCCAGCAGCCACCGGGACTCTTCCTACGAGCAGTACTTC.